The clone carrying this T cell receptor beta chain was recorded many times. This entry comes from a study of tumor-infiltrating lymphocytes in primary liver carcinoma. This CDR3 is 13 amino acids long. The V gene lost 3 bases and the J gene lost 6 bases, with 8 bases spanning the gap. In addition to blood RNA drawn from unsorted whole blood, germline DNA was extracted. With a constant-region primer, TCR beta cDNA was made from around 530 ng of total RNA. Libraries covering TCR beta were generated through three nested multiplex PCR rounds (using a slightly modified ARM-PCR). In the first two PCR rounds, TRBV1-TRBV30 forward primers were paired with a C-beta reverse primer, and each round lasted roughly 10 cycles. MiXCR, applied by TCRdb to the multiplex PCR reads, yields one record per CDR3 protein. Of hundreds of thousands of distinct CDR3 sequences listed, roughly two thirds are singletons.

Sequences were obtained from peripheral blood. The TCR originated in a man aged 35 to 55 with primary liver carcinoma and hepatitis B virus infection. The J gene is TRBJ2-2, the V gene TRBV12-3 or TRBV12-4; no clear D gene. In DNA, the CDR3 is TGTGCCAGCAGTTTCCTGCGCTCCGGGGAGCTGTTTTTT. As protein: CASSFLRSGELFF.